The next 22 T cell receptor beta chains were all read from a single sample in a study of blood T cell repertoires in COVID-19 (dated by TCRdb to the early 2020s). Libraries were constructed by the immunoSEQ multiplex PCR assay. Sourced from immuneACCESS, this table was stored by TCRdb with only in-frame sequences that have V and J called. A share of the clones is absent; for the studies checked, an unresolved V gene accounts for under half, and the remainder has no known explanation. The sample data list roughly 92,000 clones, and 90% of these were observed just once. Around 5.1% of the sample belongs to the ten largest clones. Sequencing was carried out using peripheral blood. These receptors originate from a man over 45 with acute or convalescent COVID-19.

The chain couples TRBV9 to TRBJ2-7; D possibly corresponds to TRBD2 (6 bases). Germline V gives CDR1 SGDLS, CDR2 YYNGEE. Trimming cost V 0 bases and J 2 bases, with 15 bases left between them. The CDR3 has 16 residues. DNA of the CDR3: TGTGCCAGCAGCGTAGGATCGAAGCGGGTACCCTACGAGCAGTACTTC. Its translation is CASSVGSKRVPYEQYF.

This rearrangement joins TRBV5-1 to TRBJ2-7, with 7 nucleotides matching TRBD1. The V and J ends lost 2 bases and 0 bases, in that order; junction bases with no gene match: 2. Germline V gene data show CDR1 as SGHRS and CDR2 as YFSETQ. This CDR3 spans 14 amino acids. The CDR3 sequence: CASSFGDSSYEQYF. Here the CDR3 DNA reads TGCGCCAGCAGCTTCGGGGACAGCTCCTACGAGCAGTACTTC.

The CDR3 DNA reads TGTGCCAGCAGGGCCAGCGCAGGGGGCATCTATGGCTACACCTTC. Translated, it gives CASRASAGGIYGYTF. The chain links TRBV2 to TRBJ1-2; 8 nucleotides match TRBD1. The CDR3 covers 15 residues. The ends lost 6 bases at V and 4 bases at J; junction bases unmatched: 10. Germline V lookup: CDR1 SNHLY, CDR2 FYNNEI.

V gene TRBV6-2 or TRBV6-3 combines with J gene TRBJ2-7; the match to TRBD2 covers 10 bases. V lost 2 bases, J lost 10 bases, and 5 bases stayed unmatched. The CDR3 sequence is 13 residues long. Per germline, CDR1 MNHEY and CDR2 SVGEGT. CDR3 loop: CASSYEGLAKQYF. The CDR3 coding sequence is TGTGCCAGCAGTTACGAGGGACTAGCGAAACAGTACTTC.

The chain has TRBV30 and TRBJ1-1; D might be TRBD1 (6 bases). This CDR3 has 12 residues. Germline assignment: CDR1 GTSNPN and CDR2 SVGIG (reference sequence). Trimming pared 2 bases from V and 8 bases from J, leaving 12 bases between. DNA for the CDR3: TGTGCCTGGAGTCTTTCCGGGACAGAAGCTTTCTTT. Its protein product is CAWSLSGTEAFF.

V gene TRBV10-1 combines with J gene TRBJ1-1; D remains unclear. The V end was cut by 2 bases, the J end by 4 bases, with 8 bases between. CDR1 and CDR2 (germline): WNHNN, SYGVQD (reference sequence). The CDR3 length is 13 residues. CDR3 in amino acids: CASSERGSTEAFF. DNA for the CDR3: TGCGCCAGCAGTGAGAGAGGGAGCACTGAAGCTTTCTTT.

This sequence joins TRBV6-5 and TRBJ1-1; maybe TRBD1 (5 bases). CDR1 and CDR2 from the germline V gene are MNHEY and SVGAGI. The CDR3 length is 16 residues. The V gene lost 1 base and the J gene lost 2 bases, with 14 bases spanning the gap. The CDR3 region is CASSYLGTARNTEAFF. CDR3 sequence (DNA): TGTGCCAGCAGTTACTTGGGGACTGCGAGAAACACTGAAGCTTTCTTT.

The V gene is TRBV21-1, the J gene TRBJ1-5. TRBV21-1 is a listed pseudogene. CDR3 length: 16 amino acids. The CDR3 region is CASSPTPGRGNQPQHF. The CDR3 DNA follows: TGTGCCAGCAGCCCCACTCCAGGGAGGGGCAATCAGCCCCAGCATTTT.

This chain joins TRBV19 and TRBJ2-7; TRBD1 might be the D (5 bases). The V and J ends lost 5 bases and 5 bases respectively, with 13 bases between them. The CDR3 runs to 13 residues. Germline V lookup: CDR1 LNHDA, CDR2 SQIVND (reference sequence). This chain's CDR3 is CASSVQGFDEQYF. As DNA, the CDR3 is TGTGCCAGTAGTGTGCAGGGATTCGACGAGCAGTACTTC.

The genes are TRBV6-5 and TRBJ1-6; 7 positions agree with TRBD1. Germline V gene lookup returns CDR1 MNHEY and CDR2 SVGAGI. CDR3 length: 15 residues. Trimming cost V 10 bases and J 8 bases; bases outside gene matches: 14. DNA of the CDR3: TGTGCCAACCACCAAGGGGGCAGGTATGATTCACCCCTCCACTTT. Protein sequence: CANHQGGRYDSPLHF.

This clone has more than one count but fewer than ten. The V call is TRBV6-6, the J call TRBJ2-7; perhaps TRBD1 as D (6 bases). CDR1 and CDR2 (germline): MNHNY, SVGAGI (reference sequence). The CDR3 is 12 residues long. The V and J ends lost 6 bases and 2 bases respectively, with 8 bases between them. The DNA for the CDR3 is TGTGCCAGCAGCAGACAGGCCTACGAGCAGTACTTC. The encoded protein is CASSRQAYEQYF.

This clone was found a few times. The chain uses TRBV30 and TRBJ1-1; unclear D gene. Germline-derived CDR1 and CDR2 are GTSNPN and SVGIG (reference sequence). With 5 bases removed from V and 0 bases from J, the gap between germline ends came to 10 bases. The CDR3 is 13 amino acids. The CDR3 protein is CAWADTMNTEAFF. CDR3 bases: TGTGCCTGGGCTGACACCATGAACACTGAAGCTTTCTTT.

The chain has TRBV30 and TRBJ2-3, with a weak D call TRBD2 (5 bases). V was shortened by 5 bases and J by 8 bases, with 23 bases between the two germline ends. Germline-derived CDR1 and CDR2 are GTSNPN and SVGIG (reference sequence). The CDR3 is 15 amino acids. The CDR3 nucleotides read TGTGCCTGGGGTTCCGAAATAAGCGGTCGGGGTACGCAGTATTTT. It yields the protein CAWGSEISGRGTQYF. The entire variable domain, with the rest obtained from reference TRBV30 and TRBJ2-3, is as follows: SQTIHQWPATLVQPVGSPLSLECTVEGTSNPNLYWYRQAAGRGLQLLFYSVGIGQISSEVPQNLSASRPQDRQFILSSKKLLLSDSGFYLCAWGSEISGRGTQYFGPGTRLTVL.

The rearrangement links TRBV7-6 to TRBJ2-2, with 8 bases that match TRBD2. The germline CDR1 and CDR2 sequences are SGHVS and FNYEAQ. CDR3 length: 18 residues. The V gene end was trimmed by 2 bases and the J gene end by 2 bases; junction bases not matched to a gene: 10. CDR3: CASSLRVSGKKNTGELFF. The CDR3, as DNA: TGTGCCAGCAGCTTACGGGTTAGCGGGAAGAAAAACACCGGGGAGCTGTTTTTT.

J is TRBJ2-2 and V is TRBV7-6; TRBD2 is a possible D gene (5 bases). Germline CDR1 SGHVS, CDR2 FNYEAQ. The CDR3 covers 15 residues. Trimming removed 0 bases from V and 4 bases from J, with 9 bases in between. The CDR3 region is CASSLAERSTGELFF. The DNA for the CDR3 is TGTGCCAGCAGCTTAGCGGAGCGGAGCACCGGGGAGCTGTTTTTT. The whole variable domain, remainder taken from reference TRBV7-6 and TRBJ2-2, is GAGVSQSPRYKVTKRGQDVALRCDPISGHVSLYWYRQALGQGPEFLTYFNYEAQQDKSGLPNDRFSAERPEGSISTLTIQRTEQRDSAMYRCASSLAERSTGELFFGEGSRLTVL.

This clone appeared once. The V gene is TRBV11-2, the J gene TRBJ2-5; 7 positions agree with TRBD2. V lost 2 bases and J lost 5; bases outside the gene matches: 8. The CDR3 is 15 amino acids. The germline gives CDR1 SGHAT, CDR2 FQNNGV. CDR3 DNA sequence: TGTGCCAGCAGCTTAACCGGGACTATAGGGGAGACCCAGTACTTC. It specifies CASSLTGTIGETQYF.

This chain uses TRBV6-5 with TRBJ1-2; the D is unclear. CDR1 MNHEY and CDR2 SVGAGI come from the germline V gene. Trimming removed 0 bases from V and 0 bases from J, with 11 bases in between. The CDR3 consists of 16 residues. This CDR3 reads CASSYSWADTNYGYTF. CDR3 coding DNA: TGTGCCAGCAGTTACTCTTGGGCAGACACTAACTATGGCTACACCTTC.

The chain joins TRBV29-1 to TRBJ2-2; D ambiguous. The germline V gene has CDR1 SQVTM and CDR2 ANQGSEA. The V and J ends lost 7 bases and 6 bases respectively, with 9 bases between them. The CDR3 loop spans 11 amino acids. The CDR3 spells CSGPRAGELFF. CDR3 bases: TGCAGCGGCCCTCGGGCCGGGGAGCTGTTTTTT.

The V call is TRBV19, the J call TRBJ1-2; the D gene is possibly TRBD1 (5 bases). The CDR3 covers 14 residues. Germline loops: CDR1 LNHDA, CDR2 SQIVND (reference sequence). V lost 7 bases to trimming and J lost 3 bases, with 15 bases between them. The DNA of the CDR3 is TGTGCCAGTAACGGGGGACCGAGGGACTATGGCTACACCTTC. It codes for CASNGGPRDYGYTF.

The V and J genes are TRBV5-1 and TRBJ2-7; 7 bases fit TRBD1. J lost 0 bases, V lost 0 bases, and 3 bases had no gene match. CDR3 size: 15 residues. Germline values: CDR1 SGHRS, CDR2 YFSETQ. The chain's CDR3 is CASSLVEGASYEQYF. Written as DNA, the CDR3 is TGCGCCAGCAGCTTGGTTGAGGGGGCCTCCTACGAGCAGTACTTC.

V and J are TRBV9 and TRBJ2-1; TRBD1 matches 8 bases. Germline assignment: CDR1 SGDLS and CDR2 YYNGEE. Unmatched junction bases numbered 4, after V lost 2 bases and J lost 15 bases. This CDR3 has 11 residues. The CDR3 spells CASSVRDRLFF. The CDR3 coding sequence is TGTGCCAGCAGCGTGAGGGACAGGCTGTTCTTC. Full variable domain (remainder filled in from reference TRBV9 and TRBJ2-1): DSGVTQTPKHLITATGQRVTLRCSPRSGDLSVYWYQQSLDQGLQFLIQYYNGEERAKGNILERFSAQQFPDLHSELNLSSLELGDSALYFCASSVRDRLFFGPGTRLTVL.

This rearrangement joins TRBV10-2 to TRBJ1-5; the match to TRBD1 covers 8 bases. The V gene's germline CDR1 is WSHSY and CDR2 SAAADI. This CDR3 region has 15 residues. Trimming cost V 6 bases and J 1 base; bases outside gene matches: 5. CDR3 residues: CASRLGTGSNQPQHF. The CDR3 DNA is TGCGCCAGCAGACTCGGGACAGGCAGCAATCAGCCCCAGCATTTT.